The 29 T cell receptor beta chains given below trace back to one sample, sequenced in a study of T-cell memory formation after mild COVID-19. TCRdb fed the 5' RACE reads into MiXCR, producing one record per CDR3 protein. In the table there are roughly 310,000 distinct CDR3 sequences, 15% of which are singletons. Source material: PBMCs or a T cell subset sorted from them (not recorded which). The receptor set was obtained from a man between 18 and 35 years old who had mild COVID-19 (a few samples of this study predate the infection). Cell type and time point are not known.

This clonotype occurred many times. The rearrangement links TRBV5-1 to TRBJ2-3, with 8 bases matching TRBD2. Germline assignment: CDR1 SGHRS and CDR2 YFSETQ. Trimming took 3 bases from V and 3 from J; bases not matched to a gene: 3. The CDR3 loop spans 14 amino acids. Here the CDR3 reads CASSSTSGTDTQYF. CDR3 DNA: TGCGCCAGCAGCTCCACTAGCGGTACAGATACGCAGTATTTT.

This clonotype was counted between two and nine times. The CDR3 DNA is TGCGCCAGCAGCATAACGAGGGACAGTGGGGGCTACACCTTC. As protein: CASSITRDSGGYTF. The genes are TRBV5-1 and TRBJ1-2, with 7 nucleotides matching TRBD1. V was pared by 4 bases and J by 8 bases, with 11 bases of the junction left unmatched. CDR3 size: 14 residues. Germline CDR1 is SGHRS and CDR2 is YFSETQ.

This clonotype has more than one count but fewer than ten. This sequence joins TRBV11-2 and TRBJ2-3; TRBD2 might be the D (5 bases). The CDR3 is 14 residues long. Per germline, CDR1 SGHAT and CDR2 FQNNGV. Deletions cut 4 bases from V and 1 base from J, with 9 bases between. The CDR3 loop is CASSYAGGTDTQYF. CDR3 nucleotide sequence: TGTGCCAGCAGCTACGCGGGTGGCACAGATACGCAGTATTTT. Based on the CDR3 plus reference TRBV11-2 and TRBJ2-3, the full variable domain is EAGVAQSPRYKIIEKRQSVAFWCNPISGHATLYWYQQILGQGPKLLIQFQNNGVVDDSQLPKDRFSAERLKGVDSTLKIQPAKLEDSAVYLCASSYAGGTDTQYFGPGTRLTVL.

CDR3 DNA sequence: TGTGCCAGCAGGGATAGGGCTGAAGCTTTCTTT. Its translation is CASRDRAEAFF. The chain recombines TRBV6-5 with TRBJ1-1, with D uncertain. Looked up from germline, CDR1 is MNHEY and CDR2 is SVGAGI. The CDR3 loop spans 11 amino acids. V was clipped by 6 bases and J by 6 bases, with 8 bases between them.

This clonotype was observed many times. The chain employs TRBV4-3 and TRBJ2-5; 8 bases are shared with TRBD2. Unmatched junction bases numbered 11, after V lost 3 bases and J lost 5 bases. The CDR3 sequence is 16 residues long. Germline assignment: CDR1 LGHNA and CDR2 YSLEER. The CDR3 sequence is CASSQSVFTGGETQYF. The CDR3, as DNA: TGCGCCAGCAGCCAGAGTGTATTCACGGGAGGGGAGACCCAGTACTTC.

V usage is TRBV19 and J usage is TRBJ1-5, with 7 bases lining up with TRBD1. The CDR3 is 14 residues long. Germline V lookup: CDR1 LNHDA, CDR2 SQIVND (reference sequence). J lost 6 bases, V lost 5 bases, and 7 bases had no gene match. CDR3 sequence (DNA): TGTGCCAGTAGTCCCCTCCGACAGGGTCAGCCCCAGCATTTT. The encoded protein is CASSPLRQGQPQHF.

This clonotype showed up just a few times. The genes are TRBV10-3 and TRBJ2-3; TRBD2 might be the D (7 bases). Trimming took 10 bases from V and 1 from J, leaving 18 bases between them. This CDR3 is built from 15 residues. Germline V gives CDR1 ENHRY, CDR2 SYGVKD. The CDR3 nucleotides are TGTGCCACCCGCGGGGGCCGGGGTGGCACAGATACGCAGTATTTT. This codes for CATRGGRGGTDTQYF.

The genes are TRBV5-6 and TRBJ2-4; D gene unclear. This CDR3 has 12 amino acids. V lost 1 base, J lost 12 bases, and 11 bases lay in between. CDR1 and CDR2 from the germline V gene are SGHDT and YYEEEE. The CDR3 nucleotides are TGTGCCAGCAGCTTGCATCGGTCCGGTCAGTACTTC. Protein: CASSLHRSGQYF.

The chain employs TRBV15 and TRBJ2-3; 7 bases line up with TRBD1. Germline V gene lookup returns CDR1 LNHNV and CDR2 YYDKDF (reference sequence). V gave up 3 bases and J gave up 2 bases; unmatched junction bases: 8. This CDR3 has 16 residues. CDR3 region: CATSSPQGYPTDTQYF. In nucleotides, the CDR3 is TGTGCCACCAGCAGTCCACAGGGGTACCCCACAGATACGCAGTATTTT.

This clonotype has just a few counts. The chain carries TRBV7-3 and TRBJ2-7, with TRBD1 matching over 8 bases. Germline CDR1 SGHTA, CDR2 FQGTGA. Germline trimming cut 5 bases from V and 5 bases from J; bases unmatched to any gene: 5. The CDR3 sequence is 13 residues long. The CDR3 DNA reads as TGTGCCAGCAGCGGGGGGACAGGCCACGAGCAGTACTTC. Its translation: CASSGGTGHEQYF.

This clonotype appeared a few times. V and J are TRBV7-3 and TRBJ2-3, with D possibly matching TRBD2 (5 bases). The CDR3 extends over 14 amino acids. The V end was cut by 7 bases, the J end by 2 bases, with 13 bases between. Germline lookup yields CDR1 SGHTA and CDR2 FQGTGA. In DNA, the CDR3 is TGTGCCAGCATGCCGGGGAGCCACACAGATACGCAGTATTTT. Encoded protein: CASMPGSHTDTQYF.

The V call is TRBV18, the J call TRBJ2-7; TRBD1 matches 7 bases. Germline V gives CDR1 KGHSH, CDR2 LQKENI. V dropped 6 bases and J dropped 3; count of bases not matched to a gene: 8. This CDR3 spans 14 amino acids. The CDR3: CASSGRGFIYEQYV. In nucleotides, the CDR3 is TGTGCCAGCTCCGGCAGGGGGTTCATCTACGAGCAGTACGTC.

This clonotype appeared a few times. The chain employs TRBV7-2 and TRBJ2-2; D possibly corresponds to TRBD1 (7 bases). Germline CDR1 and CDR2: SGHTA and FQGNSA. Trimming cost V 6 bases and J 1 base, with 12 bases left between them. The CDR3 consists of 15 residues. The CDR3 DNA is TGTGCCAGCAGTTTCAGGGGGGTGAACACCGGGGAGCTGTTTTTT. It codes for CASSFRGVNTGELFF.

The chain combines TRBV7-9 with TRBJ2-4; D possibly corresponds to TRBD1 (5 bases). The germline V and J ends were trimmed by 6 bases and 0 bases, with 15 bases remaining between them. Germline loops: CDR1 SEHNR, CDR2 FQNEAQ (reference sequence). This CDR3 region has 16 residues. The CDR3 protein is CASRPQGIRAKNIQYF. CDR3 sequence (DNA): TGTGCCAGCAGACCTCAGGGTATTCGAGCCAAAAACATTCAGTACTTC.

This chain links TRBV4-3 with TRBJ2-2, with TRBD2 as a possible D gene (5 bases). Trimming shortened V by 0 bases and J by 5 bases, and 16 bases separated the two germline ends. Germline CDR1 LGHNA, CDR2 YSLEER. This CDR3 spans 17 amino acids. Written as DNA, the CDR3 is TGCGCCAGCAGCCAAGATTTCGAGCGGACGAGGACCGGGGAGCTGTTTTTT. This gives the protein CASSQDFERTRTGELFF.

This clonotype was found many times. The rearrangement uses TRBV24-1 and TRBJ2-5; TRBD1 is a possible D gene (6 bases). CDR1 KGHDR and CDR2 SFDVKD come from the germline V gene. Trimming removed 4 bases at V and 3 bases at J, with 14 bases between. The CDR3 sequence is 15 residues long. The CDR3 region is CATSDASQGKETQYF. The CDR3 region has the DNA TGTGCCACCAGTGACGCTTCACAGGGTAAAGAGACCCAGTACTTC.

CDR3 loop: CASSLQDRSTQHF. In DNA form, the CDR3 reads TGTGCCAGCAGCTTACAGGACCGAAGTACCCAGCATTTT. The chain carries TRBV7-2 and TRBJ1-5; D remains unclear. Germline CDR1 is SGHTA and CDR2 is FQGNSA. CDR3 size: 13 residues. Trimming removed 2 bases at V and 11 bases at J, with 13 bases between.

The rearrangement links TRBV7-8 to TRBJ2-2; perhaps TRBD1 as D (6 bases). V shed 3 bases and J shed 3 bases, with 14 bases lying between them. This CDR3 comprises 16 residues. Germline V gene sequence: CDR1 SGHVS, CDR2 FQNEAQ. The CDR3 DNA reads as TGTGCCAGCAGCTTTTTAGGACAGATGTACACCGGGGAGCTGTTTTTT. Its translation: CASSFLGQMYTGELFF.

There are a few counts of this clonotype. The chain carries TRBV4-3 and TRBJ1-2; possible D gene TRBD1, 5 bases. CDR1 is LGHNA and CDR2 is YSLEER in the germline V gene. This CDR3 spans 16 amino acids. Trimming removed 0 bases at V and 6 bases at J, with 17 bases between. Here the CDR3 reads CASSQEPAGRFHGYTF. CDR3 coding DNA: TGCGCCAGCAGCCAAGAACCGGCAGGGCGGTTTCATGGCTACACCTTC.

This clonotype was observed many times. The gene calls are TRBV7-2 and TRBJ2-3, with 9 bases that match TRBD2. The J segment lost 1 base and the V segment lost 4 bases, leaving 6 bases of the junction unmatched. The CDR3 extends over 16 amino acids. Germline V lookup: CDR1 SGHTA, CDR2 FQGNSA. The CDR3 DNA is TGTGCCAGCAGCTCTTACGCGGGGGGGGGCACAGATACGCAGTATTTT. Protein product: CASSSYAGGGTDTQYF.

This clonotype was picked up a small number of times. The V gene is TRBV3-1, the J gene TRBJ1-1; 7 nucleotides align to TRBD1. Per germline, CDR1 LGHDT and CDR2 YNNKEL (reference sequence). The CDR3 is made up of 14 amino acids. V trimming: 4 bases; J trimming: 4 bases; junction bases outside the gene matches: 6. The CDR3 region is CASSRQGGLTEAFF. In nucleotides, the CDR3 is TGTGCCAGCAGCCGCCAGGGGGGACTCACTGAAGCTTTCTTT.

This clonotype appeared a few times. The V and J genes are TRBV9 and TRBJ1-2; 8 nucleotides line up with TRBD1. Germline V gene data show CDR1 as SGDLS and CDR2 as YYNGEE. J gave up 4 bases and V 3 bases, and 8 bases lay outside the gene matches. This CDR3 region has 15 residues. Written as DNA, the CDR3 is TGTGCCAGCAGCGCCGGGGACAGGACCATCTATGGCTACACCTTC. It translates to CASSAGDRTIYGYTF.

The rearrangement joins TRBV5-5 to TRBJ2-7; D is perhaps TRBD1 (5 bases). Germline loops: CDR1 SGHKS, CDR2 YYEKEE (reference sequence). The CDR3 spans 13 residues. V was shortened by 2 bases and J by 5 bases, with 11 bases between the two germline ends. CDR3 protein: CASSFGAWNEQYF. In nucleotides, the CDR3 is TGTGCCAGCAGCTTTGGGGCGTGGAACGAGCAGTACTTC.

This chain joins TRBV5-4 and TRBJ2-2; D is ambiguous. The V gene lost 1 base and the J gene lost 5 bases, with 12 bases spanning the gap. Germline V gene sequence: CDR1 SGHNT, CDR2 YYREEE (reference sequence). The CDR3 covers 15 residues. DNA of the CDR3: TGTGCCAGCAGCTTGTGGTCTAGTGTAACCGGGGAGCTGTTTTTT. Residues: CASSLWSSVTGELFF. The full variable domain, in which reference TRBV5-4 and TRBJ2-2 provide the parts outside the CDR3, is ETGVTQSPTHLIKTRGQQVTLRCSSQSGHNTVSWYQQALGQGPQFIFQYYREEENGRGNFPPRFSGLQFPNYSSELNVNALELDDSALYLCASSLWSSVTGELFFGEGSRLTVL.

In this sample, this clonotype turned up a few times. CDR3: CSASRDRNEKLFF. DNA of the CDR3: TGCAGCGCATCCCGGGACAGAAATGAAAAACTGTTTTTT. The chain recombines TRBV29-1 with TRBJ1-4; TRBD1 matches at 7 bases. The CDR3 covers 13 residues. Germline values: CDR1 SQVTM, CDR2 ANQGSEA. V lost 7 bases and J lost 5; bases outside the gene matches: 7.

There are many counts of this clonotype. The genes are TRBV4-3 and TRBJ2-7, with D perhaps TRBD1 (6 bases). V was clipped by 0 bases and J by 2 bases, with 14 bases between them. Germline V gene data show CDR1 as LGHNA and CDR2 as YSLEER. The CDR3 length is 16 residues. CDR3: CASSQDLRGEPYEQYV. Here the CDR3 DNA reads TGCGCCAGCAGCCAAGATCTCAGGGGCGAACCCTACGAGCAGTACGTC.

This clonotype was observed at least ten times. The DNA of the CDR3 is TGTGCCATCAGGGGGATAGACTACGAGCAGTACTTC. Protein sequence: CAIRGIDYEQYF. The chain couples TRBV10-3 to TRBJ2-7; D gene unclear. Trimming shortened V by 6 bases and J by 3 bases, and 9 bases separated the two germline ends. In germline, CDR1 is ENHRY, CDR2 SYGVKD. The CDR3 is 12 amino acids.

The gene calls are TRBV12-3 or TRBV12-4 and TRBJ2-1, with 7 bases lining up with TRBD1. The V and J ends lost 5 bases and 12 bases, in that order; junction bases with no gene match: 7. The CDR3 is made up of 12 amino acids. This chain's CDR3 is CASSNTRDRQFF. CDR3 DNA: TGTGCCAGCAGTAATACCCGGGACAGGCAGTTCTTC.

This clonotype was counted a few times. This rearrangement joins TRBV30 to TRBJ1-1; D remains unclear. The CDR3 runs 11 residues. Deletions cut 3 bases from V and 1 base from J, with 3 bases between. Germline V gives CDR1 GTSNPN, CDR2 SVGIG (reference sequence). This CDR3 reads CAWSRNTEAFF. Here the CDR3 DNA reads TGTGCCTGGAGCAGGAACACTGAAGCTTTCTTT.